The 20 T cell receptor beta chains below come from one sample, sequenced in a study of control samples from healthy donors and cancer patients. Libraries were prepared by immunoSEQ multiplex PCR; TCRdb keeps only in-frame clonotypes and omits some of them. The table includes roughly 200,000 clones, roughly nine tenths detected once. The sample was blood. The source of these receptors is a man under 40 in good health.

The chain employs TRBV2 and TRBJ1-5; unclear D gene. The V end was cut by 4 bases, the J end by 2 bases, with 6 bases between. Germline V gene data show CDR1 as SNHLY and CDR2 as FYNNEI. The CDR3 extends over 13 amino acids. CDR3 loop: CASSVIGNQPQHF. The CDR3 DNA is TGTGCCAGCAGTGTAATTGGCAATCAGCCCCAGCATTTT.

The chain joins TRBV30 to TRBJ1-5; a weak D match, TRBD1 (5 bases). The CDR3 runs to 13 residues. The ends were cut back, 2 bases at V and 7 bases at J, with 12 bases in the middle. From germline, CDR1 is GTSNPN and CDR2 SVGIG (reference sequence). In DNA form, the CDR3 reads TGTGCCTGGAGTCCAGGGAGTAGCCAGCCCCAGCATTTT. As protein: CAWSPGSSQPQHF.

The V call is TRBV5-1, the J call TRBJ2-2; 11 bases map to TRBD2. The V and J ends lost 5 bases and 5 bases, in that order; junction bases with no gene match: 8. Per the germline V gene, CDR1 is SGHRS and CDR2 is YFSETQ. This CDR3 contains 16 residues. Written as DNA, the CDR3 is TGCGCCAGCAGTGTGAAACTAGCGGGAGCTACCGGGGAGCTGTTTTTT. Its protein is CASSVKLAGATGELFF.

Comments on this clone: The identical CDR3 is also encoded by other nucleotide sequences in the sample. This chain links TRBV5-1 with TRBJ2-3; D gene ambiguous. This CDR3 has 12 amino acids. Trimming stripped 4 bases from V and 2 bases from J, with 5 bases between. The germline CDR1 and CDR2 sequences are SGHRS and YFSETQ. CDR3 residues: CASSPSTDTQYF. The CDR3 nucleotides read TGCGCCAGCAGCCCTTCCACAGATACGCAGTATTTT.

The V gene is TRBV5-1, the J gene TRBJ1-2, with D possibly matching TRBD1 (6 bases). V gave up 4 bases and J gave up 0 bases, with 16 bases separating them. There are 16 residues in the CDR3. The germline CDR1 and CDR2 sequences are SGHRS and YFSETQ. In DNA form, the CDR3 reads TGCGCCAGCAGCACGAGGACAGAAAGTACTAACTATGGCTACACCTTC. This translates into CASSTRTESTNYGYTF.

This chain joins TRBV7-8 and TRBJ1-6; D is unresolved. Looked up from germline, CDR1 is SGHVS and CDR2 is FQNEAQ. There are 12 residues in the CDR3. Trimming removed 6 bases from V and 9 bases from J, with 9 bases in between. DNA of the CDR3: TGTGCCAGCAGGCAGGAGAGTTCACCCCTCCACTTT. Its translation: CASRQESSPLHF.

The J gene is TRBJ2-7, the V gene TRBV9, with D perhaps being TRBD1 or TRBD2 (5 bases each). Germline V gives CDR1 SGDLS, CDR2 YYNGEE. V gave up 4 bases and J gave up 2 bases, with 19 bases separating them. The CDR3 spans 16 residues. CDR3 nucleotides: TGTGCCAGCAGCCCCAGAACGGGAAGGGACGCCTACGAGCAGTACTTC. This gives the protein CASSPRTGRDAYEQYF.

The chain uses TRBV5-1 and TRBJ1-2; D not certain. Per the germline V gene, CDR1 is SGHRS and CDR2 is YFSETQ. V was clipped by 3 bases and J by 1 base, with 4 bases between them. The CDR3 is 12 residues long. The CDR3 loop is CASSWDNYGYTF. Written as DNA, the CDR3 is TGCGCCAGCAGCTGGGATAACTATGGCTACACCTTC.

The chain links TRBV3-1 (or the pseudogene TRBV3-2) to TRBJ1-4, with D uncertain. Looked up from germline, CDR1 is LGHDT and CDR2 is YNNKEL (reference sequence). Trimming pared 7 bases from V and 7 bases from J, leaving 19 bases between. The CDR3 runs to 15 residues. CDR3 nucleotides: TGTGCCAGCACCCCGGGCCGGGGAAGCGGTGAAAAACTGTTTTTT. Translation gives CASTPGRGSGEKLFF.

The gene calls are TRBV5-1 and TRBJ2-1; 8 bases fit TRBD2. The J segment lost 7 bases and the V segment lost 1 base, leaving 10 bases of the junction unmatched. CDR1 SGHRS and CDR2 YFSETQ come from the germline V gene. The CDR3 is 16 residues long. DNA for the CDR3: TGCGCCAGCAGCTTGCCCCGGGGGGGGGCCGCTAATGAGCAGTTCTTC. Its translation is CASSLPRGGAANEQFF.

V usage is TRBV7-9 and J usage is TRBJ1-2; D uncertain. CDR3 length: 14 residues. V was pared by 5 bases and J by 3 bases, with 13 bases between. CDR1 and CDR2 (germline): SEHNR, FQNEAQ (reference sequence). As DNA, the CDR3 is TGTGCCAGCAGCCTCCCCCCGGTGGACTATGGCTACACCTTC. Protein: CASSLPPVDYGYTF. The variable domain in full, completed from reference TRBV7-9 and TRBJ1-2, reads DTGVSQNPRHKITKRGQNVTFRCDPISEHNRLYWYRQTLGQGPEFLTYFQNEAQLEKSRLLSDRFSAERPKGSFSTLEIQRTEQGDSAMYLCASSLPPVDYGYTFGSGTRLTVV.

V usage is TRBV10-2 and J usage is TRBJ1-4; D is perhaps TRBD1 (5 bases). The CDR3 has 16 residues. V lost 1 base and J lost 5, with 14 bases in between. Germline CDR1 WSHSY, CDR2 SAAADI. The CDR3 here is CASSEWGPRINEKLFF. CDR3 bases: TGCGCCAGCAGTGAGTGGGGACCGCGGATAAATGAAAAACTGTTTTTT.

The chain couples TRBV15 to TRBJ1-1, with a tentative D call TRBD1 (5 bases). Germline V lookup: CDR1 LNHNV, CDR2 YYDKDF (reference sequence). V lost 0 bases and J lost 7, with 12 bases in between. The CDR3 loop spans 14 amino acids. The CDR3 DNA sequence: TGTGCCACCAGCAGAGAAAAAGGGGCTGGTGAAGCTTTCTTT. Amino acid sequence: CATSREKGAGEAFF.

This rearrangement joins TRBV18 to TRBJ1-3, with no clear D. This CDR3 has 15 residues. From germline, CDR1 is KGHSH and CDR2 LQKENI. V shed 2 bases and J shed 0 bases, with 8 bases lying between them. CDR3 nucleotides: TGTGCCAGCTCACCATGGCAGCCCTCTGGAAACACCATATATTTT. Protein: CASSPWQPSGNTIYF. The complete variable domain, with remaining parts taken from reference TRBV18 and TRBJ1-3, reads NAGVMQNPRHLVRRRGQEARLRCSPMKGHSHVYWYRQLPEEGLKFMVYLQKENIIDESGMPKERFSAEFPKEGPSILRIQQVVRGDSAAYFCASSPWQPSGNTIYFGEGSWLTVV.

This chain uses TRBV25-1 with TRBJ2-1; D uncertain. V gave up 1 base and J gave up 5 bases, with 18 bases separating them. CDR1 MGHDK and CDR2 SYGVNS come from the germline V gene. The CDR3 has 17 amino acids. CDR3 nucleotide sequence: TGTGCCAGCAGTGAATTGACCCTTGGTCAGGCCCACAATGAGCAGTTCTTC. Translated: CASSELTLGQAHNEQFF.

The chain couples TRBV5-1 to TRBJ1-4; tentatively, D is TRBD1 (6 bases). The CDR3 has 13 amino acids. V dropped 0 bases and J dropped 8 bases, with 8 bases sitting between them. Germline loops: CDR1 SGHRS, CDR2 YFSETQ. CDR3: CASSLAQGEKLFF. CDR3 coding DNA: TGCGCCAGCAGCTTGGCTCAGGGGGAAAAACTGTTTTTT.

CDR3 in amino acids: CASSFNRDEKLFF. In DNA, the CDR3 is TGTGCCAGCAGCTTCAATAGGGATGAAAAACTGTTTTTT. V usage is TRBV5-4 and J usage is TRBJ1-4, with D uncertain. CDR3 size: 13 residues. CDR1 and CDR2 from the germline V gene are SGHNT and YYREEE (reference sequence). V shed 2 bases and J shed 6 bases, with 8 bases lying between them.

CDR3 DNA: TGCGCCAGCAGCTTCCCGGACTCAACCCTGAACACTGAAGCTTTCTTT. It encodes CASSFPDSTLNTEAFF. This rearrangement joins TRBV5-1 to TRBJ1-1; D remains ambiguous. V was pared by 2 bases and J by 0 bases, with 14 bases between. The CDR3 runs 16 residues. CDR1 SGHRS and CDR2 YFSETQ come from the germline V gene.

CDR3 amino acids: CASRSYEQYF. The CDR3 coding sequence is TGTGCCAGCCGTTCCTACGAGCAGTACTTC. This chain joins TRBV9 and TRBJ2-7; D gene unclear. Trimming took off 7 bases at V and 1 base at J, with 3 bases between the two ends. Germline CDR1 is SGDLS and CDR2 is YYNGEE. The CDR3 runs 10 residues.

The gene calls are TRBV27 and TRBJ2-7; D possibly corresponds to TRBD1 (6 bases). The V gene's germline CDR1 is MNHEY and CDR2 SMNVEV (reference sequence). The V gene lost 5 bases and the J gene lost 2 bases, with 13 bases spanning the gap. The CDR3 runs 14 residues. CDR3 DNA sequence: TGTGCCAGCAGTATTACAGGGCGGGCCTACGAGCAGTACTTC. This translates into CASSITGRAYEQYF.